The next 2 T cell receptor beta chains were all read from a single sample in a study of blood T cell repertoires in COVID-19 (TCRdb year 2020). Libraries were constructed by the immunoSEQ multiplex PCR assay. TCRdb stores this immuneACCESS table with in-frame sequences only. Part of the clones is absent; in the studies checked, under half of the shortfall reflects unresolved V genes, and no reason is known for the rest. The sample yields 200,000 to 250,000 clones; about 91% were counted once. Around 1.2% of the sample is in the top ten clones. The sample taken for sequencing was peripheral blood. The receptors come from a man aged 30 to 45 with acute or convalescent COVID-19.

This clone was detected only once. The chain uses TRBV3-1 (or the pseudogene TRBV3-2) and TRBJ2-3; tentatively, D is TRBD1 (5 bases). With 6 bases removed from V and 3 bases from J, the gap between germline ends came to 13 bases. Germline CDR1 is LGHDT and CDR2 is YNNKEL (reference sequence). This CDR3 is 14 amino acids long. This CDR3 is CASSKQASTDTQYF. The CDR3 DNA sequence: TGTGCCAGCAGTAAACAGGCCTCTACAGATACGCAGTATTTT.

CDR3 in amino acids: CASSHGPAYEQYF. In nucleotides, the CDR3 is TGTGCCAGCAGCCACGGCCCAGCGTACGAGCAGTACTTC. V is TRBV14 and J is TRBJ2-7, with D unresolved. The V and J ends lost 3 bases and 4 bases respectively, with 10 bases between them. This CDR3 spans 13 amino acids. CDR1 and CDR2 (germline): SGHDN, FVKESK.